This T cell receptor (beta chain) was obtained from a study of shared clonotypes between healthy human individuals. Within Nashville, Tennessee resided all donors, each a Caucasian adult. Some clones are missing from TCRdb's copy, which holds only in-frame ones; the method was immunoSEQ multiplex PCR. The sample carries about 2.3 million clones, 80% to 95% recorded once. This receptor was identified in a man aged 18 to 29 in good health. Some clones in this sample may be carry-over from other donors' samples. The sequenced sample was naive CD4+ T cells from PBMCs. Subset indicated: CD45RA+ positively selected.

Here the CDR3 DNA reads TGTGCCAGTAGACTAGTCGGGACCTACGAGCAGTACTTC. Protein sequence: CASRLVGTYEQYF. V and J are TRBV19 and TRBJ2-7; D may be TRBD2 (5 bases). The CDR3 loop spans 13 amino acids. Looked up from germline, CDR1 is LNHDA and CDR2 is SQIVND (reference sequence). The V gene lost 6 bases and the J gene lost 2 bases, with 11 bases spanning the gap. The full variable domain, with the rest looked up from reference TRBV19 and TRBJ2-7, is DGGITQSPKYLFRKEGQNVTLSCEQNLNHDAMYWYRQDPGQGLRLIYYSQIVNDFQKGDIAEGYSVSREKKESFPLTVTSAQKNPTAFYLCASRLVGTYEQYFGPGTRLTVT.